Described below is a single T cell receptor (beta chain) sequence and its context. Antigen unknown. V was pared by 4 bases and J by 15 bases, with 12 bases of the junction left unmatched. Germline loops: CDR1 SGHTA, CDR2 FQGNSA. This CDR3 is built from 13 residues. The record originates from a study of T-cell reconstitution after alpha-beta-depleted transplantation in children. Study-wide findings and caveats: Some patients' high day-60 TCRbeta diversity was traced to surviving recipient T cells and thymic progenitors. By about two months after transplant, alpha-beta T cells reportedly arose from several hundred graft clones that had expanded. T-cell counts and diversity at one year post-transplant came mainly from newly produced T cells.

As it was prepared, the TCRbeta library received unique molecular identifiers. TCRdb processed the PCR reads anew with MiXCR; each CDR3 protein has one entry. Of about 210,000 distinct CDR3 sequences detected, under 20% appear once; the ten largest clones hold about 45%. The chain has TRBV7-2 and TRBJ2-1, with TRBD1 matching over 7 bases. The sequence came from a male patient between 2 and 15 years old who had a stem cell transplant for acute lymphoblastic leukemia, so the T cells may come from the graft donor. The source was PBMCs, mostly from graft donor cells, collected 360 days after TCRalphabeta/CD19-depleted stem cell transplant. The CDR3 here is CASSSTRDSRMFF. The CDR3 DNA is TGTGCCAGCAGCTCCACCCGGGACAGTCGTATGTTCTTC.